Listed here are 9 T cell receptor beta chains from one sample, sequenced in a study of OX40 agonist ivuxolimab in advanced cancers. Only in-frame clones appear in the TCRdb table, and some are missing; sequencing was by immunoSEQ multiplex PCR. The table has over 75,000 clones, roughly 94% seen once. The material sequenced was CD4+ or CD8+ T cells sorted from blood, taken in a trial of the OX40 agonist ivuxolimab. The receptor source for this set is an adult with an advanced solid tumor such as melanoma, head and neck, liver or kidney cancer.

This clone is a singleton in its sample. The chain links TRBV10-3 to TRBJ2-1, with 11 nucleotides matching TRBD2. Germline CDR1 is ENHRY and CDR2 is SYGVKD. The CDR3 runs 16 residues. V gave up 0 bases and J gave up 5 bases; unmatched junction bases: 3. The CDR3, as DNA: TGTGCCATCAGTGAGTCGGGGACTAGCGGTCACAATGAGCAGTTCTTC. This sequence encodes CAISESGTSGHNEQFF.

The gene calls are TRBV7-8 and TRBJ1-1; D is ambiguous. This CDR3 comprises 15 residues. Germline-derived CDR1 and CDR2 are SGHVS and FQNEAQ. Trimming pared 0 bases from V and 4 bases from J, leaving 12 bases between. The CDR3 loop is CASSLARSLTTEAFF. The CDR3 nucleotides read TGTGCCAGCAGCTTAGCGCGCAGTTTAACCACTGAAGCTTTCTTT.

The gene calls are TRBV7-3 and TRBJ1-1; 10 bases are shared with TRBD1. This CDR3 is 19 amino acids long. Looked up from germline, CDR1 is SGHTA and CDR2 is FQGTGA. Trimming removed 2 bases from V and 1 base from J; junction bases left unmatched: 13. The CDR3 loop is CASSLSTPGQGISNTEAFF. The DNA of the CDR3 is TGTGCCAGCAGCTTATCCACACCGGGACAGGGGATTTCGAACACTGAAGCTTTCTTT.

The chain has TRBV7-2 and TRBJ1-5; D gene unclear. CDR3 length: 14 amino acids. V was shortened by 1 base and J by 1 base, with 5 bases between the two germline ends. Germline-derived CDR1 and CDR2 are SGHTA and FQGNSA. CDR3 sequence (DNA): TGTGCCAGCAGCTTAGGCACAAGCAATCAGCCCCAGCATTTT. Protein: CASSLGTSNQPQHF.

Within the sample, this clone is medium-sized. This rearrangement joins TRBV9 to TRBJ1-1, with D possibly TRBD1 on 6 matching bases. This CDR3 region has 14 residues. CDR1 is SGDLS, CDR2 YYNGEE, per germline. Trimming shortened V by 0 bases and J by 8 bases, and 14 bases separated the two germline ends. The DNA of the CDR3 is TGTGCCAGCAGCGTAGCTCCACAGGGACGGGAAGCTTTCTTT. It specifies CASSVAPQGREAFF.

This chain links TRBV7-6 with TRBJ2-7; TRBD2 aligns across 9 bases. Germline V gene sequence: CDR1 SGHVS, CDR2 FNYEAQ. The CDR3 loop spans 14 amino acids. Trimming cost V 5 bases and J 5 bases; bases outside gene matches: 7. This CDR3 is CASSPPASGDEQYF. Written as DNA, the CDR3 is TGTGCCAGCAGCCCCCCGGCTAGCGGGGACGAGCAGTACTTC.

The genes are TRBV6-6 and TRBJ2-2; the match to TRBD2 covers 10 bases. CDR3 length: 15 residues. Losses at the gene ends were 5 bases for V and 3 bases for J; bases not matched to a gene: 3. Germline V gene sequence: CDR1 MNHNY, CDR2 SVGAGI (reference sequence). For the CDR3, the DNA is TGTGCCAGCAGTACTAGCGGGGAGTACACCGGGGAGCTGTTTTTT. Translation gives CASSTSGEYTGELFF.

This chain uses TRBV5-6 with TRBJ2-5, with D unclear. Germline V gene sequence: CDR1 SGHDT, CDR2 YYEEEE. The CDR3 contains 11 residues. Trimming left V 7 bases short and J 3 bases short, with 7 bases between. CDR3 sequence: CASSVEETQYF. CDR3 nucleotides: TGTGCCAGCTCTGTAGAAGAGACCCAGTACTTC.

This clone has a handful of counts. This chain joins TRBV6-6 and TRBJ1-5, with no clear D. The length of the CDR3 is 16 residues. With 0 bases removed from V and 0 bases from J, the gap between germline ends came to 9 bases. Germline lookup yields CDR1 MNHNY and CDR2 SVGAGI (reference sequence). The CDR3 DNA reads TGTGCCAGCAGTTACTCGAAACGGAATAGCAATCAGCCCCAGCATTTT. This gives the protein CASSYSKRNSNQPQHF.